Sequencing of this TCR beta chain was carried out in a study of cytomegalovirus exposure and HLA in healthy donors. This clone showed up just a few times. This PCR relied on a set of 60 Vbeta primers and 13 Jbeta primers. The table came from immunoSEQ multiplex PCR; TCRdb's copy has only in-frame clones and leaves some out. The repertoire holds 100,000 to 150,000 clones, over 70% seen once, with roughly 9.2% in the top ten. The CDR3 extends over 14 amino acids. Per the germline V gene, CDR1 is SGHAT and CDR2 is FQDESV (reference sequence). V was clipped by 4 bases and J by 4 bases, with 8 bases between them.

The clonotype originates from a female donor in good health and CMV-seropositive. This rearrangement joins TRBV11-1 to TRBJ1-6, with unresolved D. The sample taken for sequencing was PBMCs. The CDR3, as DNA: TGTGCCAGCAGCTCGGGGTTTTATAATTCACCCCTCCACTTT. Amino acids: CASSSGFYNSPLHF.